This TCR beta chain was identified in a study of T cell responses to AZD1222 COVID-19 vaccine. Whole-study results and caveats: The peak T cell response came first, and repertoires were sampled only after it. Spike-specific TCR breadth and depth both grew after two AZD1222 doses.

V was trimmed by 1 base and J by 10 bases, leaving 8 bases between them. This CDR3 has 11 amino acids. In germline, CDR1 is DFQATT, CDR2 SNEGSKA (reference sequence). To note about this clone: What it binds is not known. The sample contains more than one DNA sequence encoding this CDR3.

Clones were sequenced by immunoSEQ multiplex PCR, and TCRdb holds only the in-frame ones, with some missing. This sample has 130,000 or so clones, with roughly nine tenths found just once. Material: peripheral blood, obtained on day 0 of AZD1222 vaccination. The TCR originated in an adult in good health. The chain recombines TRBV20-1 with TRBJ2-1; D may match TRBD1 or TRBD2 (5 bases each). This CDR3 is CSARGGTEQFF. In DNA form, the CDR3 reads TGCAGTGCTAGAGGGGGGACCGAGCAGTTCTTC.